Below, 7 T cell receptor beta chains from the same sample are listed, as sequenced in a study of T cell responses to AZD1222 COVID-19 vaccine. Data came from immunoSEQ multiplex PCR; TCRdb stores just in-frame clones and leaves some out. The table includes about 160,000 clones, around 94% detected once. The sequencing here drew on peripheral blood, taken on day 0 of AZD1222 vaccination. The receptors stem from an adult in good health.

The rearrangement uses TRBV2 and TRBJ2-3, with D unclear. The CDR3 runs to 13 residues. The V gene's germline CDR1 is SNHLY and CDR2 FYNNEI. V lost 7 bases to trimming and J lost 4 bases, with 12 bases between them. CDR3 sequence: CASTLVPADTQYF. CDR3 in DNA: TGTGCCAGCACTCTAGTACCCGCAGATACGCAGTATTTT.

The chain combines TRBV7-2 with TRBJ1-1, with 9 bases matching TRBD1. V lost 5 bases and J lost 3; bases outside the gene matches: 7. The germline gives CDR1 SGHTA, CDR2 FQGNSA. This CDR3 is 15 amino acids long. The CDR3 DNA follows: TGTGCCAGCAGCCCCCGTGACAGGGGGTACACTGAAGCTTTCTTT. Translation gives CASSPRDRGYTEAFF.

The chain has TRBV6-5 and TRBJ1-3; the match to TRBD1 covers 7 bases. Trimming took 2 bases from V and 0 from J; bases not matched to a gene: 4. CDR3 length equals 16 residues. Germline assignment: CDR1 MNHEY and CDR2 SVGAGI. The CDR3 sequence: CASSYTRQGSGNTIYF. DNA of the CDR3: TGTGCCAGCAGTTACACAAGACAGGGCTCTGGAAACACCATATATTTT.

This clone was seen a single time. The V gene is TRBV4-2, the J gene TRBJ2-5; D is perhaps TRBD1 (5 bases). The length of the CDR3 is 11 residues. The germline V gene encodes CDR1 LGHNA and CDR2 YNFKEQ. V shed 4 bases and J shed 5 bases, with 5 bases lying between them. The CDR3 sequence: CASSRGETQYF. CDR3 DNA sequence: TGTGCCAGCAGCCGGGGCGAGACCCAGTACTTC.

The chain has TRBV5-1 and TRBJ2-1; 10 bases are shared with TRBD1. This CDR3 has 17 residues. CDR1 is SGHRS, CDR2 YFSETQ, per germline. The trim removed 4 bases at V and 4 bases at J, leaving 11 bases unmatched. This CDR3 reads CASSPLGQGVRYNEQFF. CDR3 in DNA: TGCGCCAGCAGCCCACTCGGACAGGGGGTACGATACAATGAGCAGTTCTTC.

The V gene is TRBV12-3 or TRBV12-4, the J gene TRBJ1-5; D is unclear. This CDR3 region has 13 residues. V lost 4 bases and J 9 bases, leaving 13 bases between the germline ends. The CDR3 nucleotides are TGTGCCAGCAGTTCTACCCAGGTACTGCCCCAGCATTTT. Protein: CASSSTQVLPQHF.

The chain uses TRBV23-1 and TRBJ1-5; D is possibly TRBD1 (5 bases). TRBV23-1 is treated as an ORF (open reading frame) with a function not yet certain. V lost 0 bases, J lost 3 bases, and 9 bases lay in between. This CDR3 contains 15 residues. DNA for the CDR3: TGCGCCAGCAGTCAATCGGGGCTCTACAATCAGCCCCAGCATTTT. Translating it yields CASSQSGLYNQPQHF.